The next 15 T cell receptor beta chains were all read from a single sample in a study of cytomegalovirus exposure and HLA in healthy donors. The PCR ran on 60 Vbeta and 13 Jbeta primers. Clones were read by immunoSEQ multiplex PCR, and TCRdb kept only the in-frame ones, dropping some. The sample comprises roughly 100,000 clones, less than 80% of which are singletons, and 2% to 2.5% rests with the top ten. The sequenced sample was PBMCs. All receptors come from a man aged 40-55 years in good health and CMV-seronegative.

As DNA, the CDR3 is TGCGCCAGCAGCGTGGGACTAGCGGTAAACAATGAGCAGTTCTTC. Protein sequence: CASSVGLAVNNEQFF. The chain couples TRBV5-1 to TRBJ2-1, with 11 bases that match TRBD2. J lost 5 bases, V lost 4 bases, and 5 bases had no gene match. CDR1 SGHRS and CDR2 YFSETQ come from the germline V gene. This CDR3 is built from 15 residues.

CDR3 bases: TGTGCCAGCAGTGAAGGCCCAACTAGCGGAGGGAAAAACATTCAGTACTTC. Translated: CASSEGPTSGGKNIQYF. The V and J genes are TRBV2 and TRBJ2-4; 8 positions agree with TRBD2. The CDR3 sequence is 17 residues long. J gave up 4 bases and V 1 base, and 9 bases lay outside the gene matches. Germline assignment: CDR1 SNHLY and CDR2 FYNNEI.

CDR3 loop: CASSLGASYEQYF. The CDR3 nucleotides read TGTGCCAGCAGTTTAGGGGCTAGTTACGAGCAGTACTTC. The V and J genes are TRBV28 and TRBJ2-7; D might be TRBD1 (5 bases). CDR1 MDHEN and CDR2 SYDVKM come from the germline V gene. The length of the CDR3 is 13 residues. V shed 2 bases and J shed 4 bases, with 9 bases lying between them.

This clone was counted only a few times. The chain uses TRBV7-2 and TRBJ2-3; D gene ambiguous. Germline CDR1 reads SGHTA; CDR2 reads FQGNSA. Deletions cut 5 bases from V and 1 base from J, with 13 bases between. The CDR3 covers 15 residues. The CDR3 reads CASSHSLSGTDTQYF. The CDR3 DNA reads TGTGCCAGCAGCCACTCGTTGAGCGGCACAGATACGCAGTATTTT.

The chain links TRBV7-9 to TRBJ2-7, with D perhaps matching TRBD2 (6 bases). Germline values: CDR1 SEHNR, CDR2 FQNEAQ (reference sequence). There are 16 residues in the CDR3. V lost 2 bases and J lost 6, with 20 bases in between. CDR3 in amino acids: CASSLRAQDYSGEQYF. The CDR3 DNA sequence: TGTGCCAGCAGCTTACGCGCGCAGGACTATTCAGGCGAGCAGTACTTC.

J is TRBJ1-5 and V is TRBV15; D is undetermined. CDR1 LNHNV and CDR2 YYDKDF come from the germline V gene (reference sequence). V lost 1 base and J lost 3, with 4 bases in between. The CDR3 totals 13 residues. The CDR3 reads CATSRALNQPQHF. DNA for the CDR3: TGTGCCACCAGCAGAGCTCTCAATCAGCCCCAGCATTTT.

Points on this clone: Its ends do not fully match the called genes, so a read error is possible. V gene TRBV28 combines with J gene TRBJ2-7; 16 bases are a match to TRBD2. This CDR3 region has 14 residues. Germline CDR1 and CDR2: MDHEN and SYDVKM. The CDR3 reads CASSFGTSGRASDF. Written as DNA, the CDR3 is TGTGCCAGCAGTTTCGGGACTAGCGGGAGGGCTTCGGACTTC.

This clone occurred a few times. The V and J genes are TRBV4-1 and TRBJ2-2; the match to TRBD1 covers 7 bases. The V segment lost 2 bases and the J segment 0 bases; nucleotides outside the gene matches: 3. Germline lookup yields CDR1 MGHRA and CDR2 YSYEKL. The CDR3 has 16 residues. The CDR3 loop is CASSQRTGSNTGELFF. The CDR3 DNA reads TGCGCCAGCAGCCAACGGACAGGATCGAACACCGGGGAGCTGTTTTTT.

The chain links TRBV6-6 to TRBJ2-7; possibly TRBD2 for D (5 bases). Germline CDR1 reads MNHNY; CDR2 reads SVGAGI (reference sequence). There are 13 residues in the CDR3. Trimming took 5 bases from V and 5 from J, leaving 13 bases between them. CDR3 nucleotides: TGTGCCAGCAGTATCGCGGGCCCCGACGAGCAGTACTTC. Amino acids: CASSIAGPDEQYF.

Of note for this clone: One end of the junction varies from germline; a read error may be responsible. The rearrangement links TRBV7-9 to TRBJ2-7; D may be TRBD2 (5 bases). Germline V CDR1 and CDR2: SEHNR, FQNEAQ (reference sequence). This CDR3 contains 12 residues. The chain's CDR3 is CSSSLGSPEQYF. CDR3 DNA sequence: TGTTCCAGCAGCTTAGGGAGTCCCGAGCAGTACTTC.

The chain joins TRBV7-9 to TRBJ2-5; 7 bases are shared with TRBD1. TRBJ2-7 matches the DNA end more closely, so the J call is doubtful. There are 14 residues in the CDR3. Germline CDR1 reads SEHNR; CDR2 reads FQNEAQ (reference sequence). The CDR3 DNA follows: TGTGCCAGCAGCTCCCGGGACAGACACTACGAGCAGTACTTC. This gives the protein CASSSRDRHYEQYF.

The table lists this clone with a few counts. The V and J genes are TRBV7-2 and TRBJ1-4; 8 bases are a match to TRBD1. The junction had 6 bases not matched to a gene; V was cut back by 5 bases and J by 7 bases. Germline V gene sequence: CDR1 SGHTA, CDR2 FQGNSA. The CDR3 extends over 14 amino acids. In DNA form, the CDR3 reads TGTGCCAGCAGCGTCAGGGGGCGCGGTGAAAAACTGTTTTTT. Protein sequence: CASSVRGRGEKLFF.

The J gene is TRBJ1-2, the V gene TRBV29-1, with D unclear. In germline, CDR1 is SQVTM, CDR2 ANQGSEA. V was shortened by 0 bases and J by 2 bases, with 10 bases between the two germline ends. This CDR3 spans 14 amino acids. The CDR3 sequence: CSVEEPGRNYGYTF. CDR3 DNA: TGCAGCGTTGAAGAGCCCGGGAGGAACTATGGCTACACCTTC.

The chain uses TRBV6-4 and TRBJ2-1, with D possibly matching TRBD1 (5 bases). V gave up 0 bases and J gave up 9 bases, with 12 bases separating them. The CDR3 has 14 amino acids. Germline V gives CDR1 MRHNA, CDR2 SNTAGT. This chain's CDR3 is CASSDSGHRGEQFF. Here the CDR3 DNA reads TGTGCCAGCAGTGACTCCGGACATAGGGGTGAGCAGTTCTTC.

The CDR3 sequence is CASSPRRLAGVGELFF. The CDR3 DNA reads TGCGCCAGCAGCCCTCGACGACTAGCGGGAGTTGGGGAGCTGTTTTTT. The chain recombines TRBV4-3 with TRBJ2-2; 12 bases are a match to TRBD2. J was trimmed by 8 bases and V by 4 bases; bases with no gene match: 8. The germline CDR1 and CDR2 sequences are LGHNA and YSLEER. CDR3 length equals 16 residues.